This T cell receptor beta chain was identified in a study of blood T cell repertoires in COVID-19 (dated by TCRdb to the early 2020s). Some background on the complete study: The collaborator samples originated in the United States, Italy and Spain and spanned the acute and convalescent phases of COVID-19. Nearly every sample came with metadata listing a de-identified subject ID, COVID-19 status, age in years and sex. Samples came from the ongoing ImmuneRACE study (first 160 participants) plus 1,254 subjects from 6 global collaborators. Where available, HLA class I and class II types were taken from metadata supplied by the sample provider and were not determined by assay-based typing. The repertoires were made available in a free public database intended to serve as a resource for research on the immune response to SARS-CoV-2. The material from the prospective study consisted of cDNA or gDNA derived from T cells, B-cell-depleted T cells, or PBMCs. Deeply sampled blood TCRbeta repertoires from subjects exposed to, actively infected with, or recovered from COVID-19 were included in the dataset.

Of note for this clone: Its antigen target is currently unknown. Qualities for individual bases were not recorded, and no much larger clone is one base off.

The paper's findings and limits, for the study overall: The amount of clinical and demographic metadata varied by source and participant and was provided uncurated.

The CDR3 numbers 15 residues from cysteine through phenylalanine. The read is trimmed to its CDR3 DNA, 45 bases read in frame from base 1. CDR1 and CDR2 (MNHEY, SVGAGI) derive from the germline V gene. Trimming takes 6 bases off V and 7 bases off J; junction bases not matched to a gene: 9. TCRbeta CDR3 regions were amplified from genomic DNA by means of the immunoSEQ Assay, a bias-controlled multiplex PCR. In the source study's methods: The number of nucleated cells in each sample was estimated from the amplification of reference gene primers within the assay. To quantify the absolute abundance of each unique TCRbeta CDR3 rearrangement, sequence reads were collapsed and filtered. For each sample, productive Simpson clonality was calculated as the square root of Simpson's diversity index over productive rearrangements. TCRdb holds this immuneACCESS table with in-frame rearrangements only. Some clones are missing; in checked studies, unresolved V genes explain under half, and the rest has no known cause. That table supplies the V and J calls and clone size; D and trimming were determined from the DNA. Present in this sample are under 50,000 clones, 80% to 95% of which were seen just once. The top ten clones comprise over 0.95% of the sample.

One collaborating source in Seattle enrolled patients during active infection and followed them longitudinally through the course of disease. Whole blood was collected in K2EDTA tubes by collaborating institutions according to the institutions' own protocols. For TCRbeta analysis, collaborator samples were shipped as frozen whole blood, as isolated PBMCs, or as DNA extracted from either sample type. In this chain, TRBV6-5 is recombined with TRBJ1-4; TRBD1 matches 9 bases in the middle. The receptor's source is a man aged 55-75 years with COVID-19, enrolled during active disease. Sample: peripheral blood. The CDR3 corresponds to CASRRPTGGGEKLFF. The DNA sequence is given as TGTGCCAGCAGGAGACCGACAGGGGGGGGTGAAAAACTGTTTTTT.